This T cell receptor beta chain came from a study of tumor-infiltrating lymphocytes in primary liver carcinoma. Points from the study as a whole: Reduced overlap was seen in tumor-adjacent and tumor-blood pairs versus tumor region pairs. Significantly larger top-250-clone fractions were found in tumors than in blood (p = 0.039).

As concerns this clonotype: Its specificity is unknown. The junction does not match germline at one end; this may be a read error.

TCR beta cDNA was reverse-transcribed from about 0.45 ug of total RNA. The reaction used a constant-region primer and ProtoScript II reverse transcriptase. Three nested multiplex PCR rounds, a slightly modified ARM-PCR, produced the libraries for TCR beta. A C-beta reverse primer and TRBV1-TRBV30 forward primers served in each of the first two PCR rounds, at about 9 cycles apiece. TCRdb re-analysed the multiplex PCR reads in MiXCR, keeping a single row per CDR3 protein. The repertoire holds roughly 57,000 distinct CDR3 sequences, with approximately 70% as singletons. This CDR3 is 14 amino acids long. Per the germline V gene, CDR1 is SGHNT and CDR2 is YENEEA. Co-extraction of RNA and DNA was performed on 20-30 mg of unsorted bulk tissue. Tumor regions sampled: superior, inferior, left, right poles, and centre.

The TCR sequence derives from a man aged 40-49 years with primary liver carcinoma and hepatitis B virus infection. The sample consisted of liver tumor tissue from sampling region 2. Stated subset: tumor region T2, inferior pole. The genes are TRBV11-3 and TRBJ2-2; 9 positions agree with TRBD1. The CDR3, as DNA: TGTGCCAGCAGCTTCGACAGGGGGAACACCGGGGAGCTGTTT. This gives the protein CASSFDRGNTGELF. Complete variable domain (other parts from reference TRBV11-3 and TRBJ2-2): EAGVVQSPRYKIIEKKQPVAFWCNPISGHNTLYWYLQNLGQGPELLIRYENEEAVDDSQLPKDRFSAERLKGVDSTLKIQPAELGDSAVYLCASSFDRGNTGELFGEGSRLTVL.